Listed below are T cell receptor beta chains from one sample, sequenced in a study of T cells in Graves' hyperthyroidism and ophthalmopathy. TCRdb independently ran MiXCR on the multiplex PCR reads; one entry per CDR3 protein. The sample holds some 550,000 distinct CDR3 sequences; less than 25% are singletons and the top ten take about 25%. The source material was blood. These receptors all stem from a man between 18 and 29 years old with Graves' hyperthyroidism. The CDR3 runs from the conserved cysteine through the conserved F or W. Each record gives: J gene, V gene, D gene, clone size, CDR3 DNA, CDR3 protein. The D gene is left open where the match is weak. Size values are once, few and many counts, or a class for expanded clones, and some rows have none.

TRBJ2-7 | TRBV24-1 | - | - | TGTGCCTTCTCCCAGGAGGTGGCCTACGAGCAGTACTTC | CAFSQEVAYEQYF
TRBJ1-1 | TRBV19 | TRBD1 | many | TGTGCCAGTAGTATAGAGCGGACAGGGAAGAACACTGAAGCTTTCTTT | CASSIERTGKNTEAFF
TRBJ2-7 | TRBV28 | - | - | TGTGCCAGCGGGGTCGCAGGAGTCCACCCCTACGAGCAGTACTTC | CASGVAGVHPYEQYF
TRBJ2-2 | TRBV2 | - | many | TGTGCCAGCAGTGAACCCAGGGGGAACACCGGGGAGCTGTTTTTT | CASSEPRGNTGELFF
TRBJ2-7 | TRBV5-1 | TRBD1 | many | TGCGCCAGCAGCTTATCGAGGGACAGTTCCTACGAGCAGTACTTC | CASSLSRDSSYEQYF
TRBJ1-1 | TRBV4-1 | - | many | TGCGCCAGCAGCCAAGATTGGGGAGCTTTCTTT | CASSQDWGAFF
TRBJ1-1 | TRBV19 | - | many | TGTGCCAGTAGCAACCTTCCTTTCAGGGACATTATGAACACTGAAGCTTTCTTT | CASSNLPFRDIMNTEAFF
TRBJ1-1 | TRBV28 | - | many | TGTGCCAGCAGTTTAGGCCAAGAGGCTGAAGCTTTCTTT | CASSLGQEAEAFF
TRBJ1-3 | TRBV12-3/TRBV12-4 | - | - | TGTGCCAGCAGTTTACGGGTGGGTTCGGGAAACACCATATATTTT | CASSLRVGSGNTIYF
TRBJ2-5 | TRBV30 | - | - | TGTGCCTGGAGTGTCTATGTGGGGGGGCCGGAGACCCAGTACTTC | CAWSVYVGGPETQYF
TRBJ2-5 | TRBV18 | - | - | TGTGCCAGCTCACCGCAAAGGTCAGCGGGTGAAGAGACCCAGTACTTC | CASSPQRSAGEETQYF
TRBJ1-1 | TRBV6-1 | TRBD1 | many | TGTGCCAGCACCCAAACCGACAGGGTCTCTGAAGCTTTCTTT | CASTQTDRVSEAFF
TRBJ2-2 | TRBV11-3 | - | many | TGTGCCAGCAGCTTACGACAGGGAGGCGGCGGGGAGCTGTTTTTT | CASSLRQGGGGELFF
TRBJ1-2 | TRBV9 | - | few | TGTGCCAGCAGCGTAGGTCAGGGGTCGAGCTATGGCTACACCTTC | CASSVGQGSSYGYTF
TRBJ2-2 | TRBV20-1 | TRBD2 | - | TGCAGTGCTAGATCCGGGACTAGCGGGCCCGGGGAGCTGTTTTTT | CSARSGTSGPGELFF
TRBJ1-5 | TRBV6-5 | - | many | TGTGCCAGCAGAGGGGACCTGGACCAGCCCCAGCATTTT | CASRGDLDQPQHF
TRBJ1-5 | TRBV28 | - | many | TGTGCCAGCAGACACTTGAGCCTGAGGAATAGCAATCAGCCCCAGCATTTT | CASRHLSLRNSNQPQHF
TRBJ1-2 | TRBV7-9 | - | many | TGTGCCAGCAGCGGAGGACGGCAAGCTAACTATGGCTACACCTTC | CASSGGRQANYGYTF
TRBJ1-1 | TRBV7-2 | - | many | TGTGCCAGCAGCTTGCGGGGAAGGATGAACACTGAAGCTTTCTTT | CASSLRGRMNTEAFF
TRBJ1-1 | TRBV6-5 | - | many | TGTGCCAGCAGGCGTGGCGGGACGACGATGAACACTGAAGCTTTCTTT | CASRRGGTTMNTEAFF
TRBJ2-2 | TRBV29-1 | - | few | TGCAGCGTGGTACGCTTAGACACCAACACCGGGGAGCTGTTTTTT | CSVVRLDTNTGELFF
TRBJ2-7 | TRBV15 | - | many | TGTGCCACCAGCAGCGGGGGATACGAGCAGTACTTC | CATSSGGYEQYF